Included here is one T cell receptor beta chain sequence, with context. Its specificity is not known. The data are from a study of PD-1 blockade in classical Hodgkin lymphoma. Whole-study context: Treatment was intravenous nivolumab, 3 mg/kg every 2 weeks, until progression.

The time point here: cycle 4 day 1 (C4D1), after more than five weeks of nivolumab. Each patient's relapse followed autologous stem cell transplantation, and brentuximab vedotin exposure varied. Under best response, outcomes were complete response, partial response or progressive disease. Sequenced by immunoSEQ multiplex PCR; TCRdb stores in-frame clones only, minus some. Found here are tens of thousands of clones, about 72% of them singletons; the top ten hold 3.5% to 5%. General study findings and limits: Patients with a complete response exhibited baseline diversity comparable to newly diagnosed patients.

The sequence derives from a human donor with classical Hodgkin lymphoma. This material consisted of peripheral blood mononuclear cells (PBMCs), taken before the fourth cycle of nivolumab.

CDR3 residues: CASSPGLFQETQYF. DNA for the CDR3: TGCGCCAGCAGCCCGGGACTTTTCCAAGAGACCCAGTACTTC. V and J are TRBV5-1 and TRBJ2-5, with TRBD2 as a possible D gene (6 bases). CDR3 length equals 14 residues. The germline V gene has CDR1 SGHRS and CDR2 YFSETQ. With 4 bases removed from V and 1 base from J, the gap between germline ends came to 11 bases.